This entry describes one TCR beta chain. Per the study methods: Quantification of nucleated cells was approximated via reference gene primer amplification. TCRdb's copy holds only in-frame clones and misses some; the assay was immunoSEQ multiplex PCR. Clone size and the V and J calls come from that table; the DNA yielded D and trimming. The sample holds 55,000 to 80,000 clones, around 83% seen once. This entry comes from a study of blood T cell repertoires in COVID-19. Study summary: The samples span acute and convalescent COVID-19 from the United States, Italy and Spain.

Germline V gene lookup returns CDR1 GTSNPN and CDR2 SVGIG (reference sequence). The CDR3 has 15 amino acids. The V segment lost 0 bases and the J segment 2 bases; nucleotides outside the gene matches: 5. This sequence was found in a man in his forties or fifties with active COVID-19. This chain connects TRBV30 to TRBJ2-7; 9 bases match TRBD2. The sample taken for sequencing was peripheral blood. The CDR3, as DNA: TGTGCCTGGAGTGTGAGGACTAGCGTCCCCTACGAGCAGTACTTC. Protein: CAWSVRTSVPYEQYF. Combining the CDR3 with reference TRBV30 and TRBJ2-7 gives the whole variable domain SQTIHQWPATLVQPVGSPLSLECTVEGTSNPNLYWYRQAAGRGLQLLFYSVGIGQISSEVPQNLSASRPQDRQFILSSKKLLLSDSGFYLCAWSVRTSVPYEQYFGPGTRLTVT.